This TCR beta chain emerged from a study of blood T cell repertoires in COVID-19. Turning to the study itself: Sample material is recorded as cDNA or gDNA derived from T cells, B-cell-depleted T cells, or PBMCs.

The V and J ends lost 6 bases and 4 bases respectively, with 11 bases between them. This CDR3 region has 13 residues. Germline V gives CDR1 KGHDR, CDR2 SFDVKD. Authors' processing steps: Counts of nucleated cells, estimated from reference gene primer amplification, were obtained. Measured with immunoSEQ multiplex PCR; TCRdb has only the in-frame clones, and not every one. Clonal size and the V and J genes are those of that table, whereas D and trimming came from the DNA. The repertoire holds about 120,000 clones, with over 80% as singletons. Among Cohort 3 donors, those recovered had two negative PCRs, clearance, or symptom resolution.

This TCR was sampled from a woman aged 30 to 39 who had recovered from COVID-19. The material sequenced was PBMCs or T cells enriched from blood (not recorded which). The chain combines TRBV24-1 with TRBJ2-5; D perhaps matches TRBD1 (6 bases). The CDR3 region has the DNA TGTGCCACCAGTAAAAGGGGGAGAGAGACCCAGTACTTC. Amino acids: CATSKRGRETQYF.